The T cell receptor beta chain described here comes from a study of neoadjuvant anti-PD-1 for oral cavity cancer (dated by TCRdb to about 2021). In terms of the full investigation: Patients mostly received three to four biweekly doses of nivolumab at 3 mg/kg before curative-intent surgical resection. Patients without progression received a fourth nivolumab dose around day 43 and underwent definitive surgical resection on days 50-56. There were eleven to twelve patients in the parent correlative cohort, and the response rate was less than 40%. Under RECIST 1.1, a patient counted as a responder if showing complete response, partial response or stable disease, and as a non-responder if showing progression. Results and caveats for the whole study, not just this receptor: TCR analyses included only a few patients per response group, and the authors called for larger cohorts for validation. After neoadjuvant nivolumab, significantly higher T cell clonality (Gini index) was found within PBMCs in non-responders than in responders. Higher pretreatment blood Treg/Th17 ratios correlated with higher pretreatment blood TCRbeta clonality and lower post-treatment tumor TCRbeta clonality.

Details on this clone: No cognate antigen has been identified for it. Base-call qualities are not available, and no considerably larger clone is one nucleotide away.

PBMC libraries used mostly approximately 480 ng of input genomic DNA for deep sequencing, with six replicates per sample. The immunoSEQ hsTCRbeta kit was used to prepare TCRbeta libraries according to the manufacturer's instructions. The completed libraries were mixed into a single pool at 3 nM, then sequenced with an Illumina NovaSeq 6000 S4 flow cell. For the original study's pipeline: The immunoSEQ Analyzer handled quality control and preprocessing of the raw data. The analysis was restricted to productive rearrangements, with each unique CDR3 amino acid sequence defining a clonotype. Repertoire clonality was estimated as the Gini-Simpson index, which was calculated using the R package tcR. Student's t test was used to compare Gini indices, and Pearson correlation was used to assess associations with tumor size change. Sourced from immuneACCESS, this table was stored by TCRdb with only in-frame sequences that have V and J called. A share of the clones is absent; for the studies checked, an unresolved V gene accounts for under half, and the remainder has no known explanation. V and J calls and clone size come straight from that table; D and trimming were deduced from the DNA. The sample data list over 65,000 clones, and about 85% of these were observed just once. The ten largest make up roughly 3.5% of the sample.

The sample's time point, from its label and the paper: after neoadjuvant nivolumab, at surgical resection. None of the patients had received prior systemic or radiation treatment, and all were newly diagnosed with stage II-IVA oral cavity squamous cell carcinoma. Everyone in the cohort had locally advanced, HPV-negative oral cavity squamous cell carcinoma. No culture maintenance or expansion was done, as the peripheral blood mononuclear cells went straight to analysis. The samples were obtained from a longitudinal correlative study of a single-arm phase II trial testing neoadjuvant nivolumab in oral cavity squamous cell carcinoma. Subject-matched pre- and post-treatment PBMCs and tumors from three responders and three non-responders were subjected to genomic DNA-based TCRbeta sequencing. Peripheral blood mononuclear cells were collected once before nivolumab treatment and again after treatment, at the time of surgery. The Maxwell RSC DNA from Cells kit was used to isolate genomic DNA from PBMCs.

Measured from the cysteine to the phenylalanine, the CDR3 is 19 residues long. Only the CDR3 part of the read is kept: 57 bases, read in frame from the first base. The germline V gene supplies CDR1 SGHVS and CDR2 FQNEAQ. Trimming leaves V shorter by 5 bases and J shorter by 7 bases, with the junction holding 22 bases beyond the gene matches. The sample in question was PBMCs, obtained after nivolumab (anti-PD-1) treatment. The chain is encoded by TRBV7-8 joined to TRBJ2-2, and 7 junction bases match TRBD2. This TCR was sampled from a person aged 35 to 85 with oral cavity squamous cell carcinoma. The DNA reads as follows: TGTGCCAGCAGCCCGTACCGCGACGTTGGCGGGAGAGGTCGCGGGGAGCTGTTTTTT. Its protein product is CASSPYRDVGGRGRGELFF.